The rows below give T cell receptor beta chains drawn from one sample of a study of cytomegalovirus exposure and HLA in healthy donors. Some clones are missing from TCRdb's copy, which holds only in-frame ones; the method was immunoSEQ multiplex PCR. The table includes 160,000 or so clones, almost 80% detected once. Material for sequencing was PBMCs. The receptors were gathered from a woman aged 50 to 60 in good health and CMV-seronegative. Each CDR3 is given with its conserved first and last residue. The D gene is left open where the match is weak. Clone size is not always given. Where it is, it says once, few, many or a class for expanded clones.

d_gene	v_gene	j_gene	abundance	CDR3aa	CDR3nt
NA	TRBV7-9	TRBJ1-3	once	CASSPQGSGNTIYF	TGTGCCAGCAGCCCTCAGGGTTCTGGAAACACCATATATTTT
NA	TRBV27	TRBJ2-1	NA	CASSRSRNEQFF	TGTGCCAGCAGTCGTTCACGGAATGAGCAGTTCTTC
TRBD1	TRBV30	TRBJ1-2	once	CAWTLPTGGGYGYTF	TGTGCCTGGACGTTACCGACAGGGGGCGGCTATGGCTACACCTTC
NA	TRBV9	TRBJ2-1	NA	CASSVSSGIKQFF	TGTGCCAGCAGCGTATCATCCGGGATAAAGCAGTTCTTC
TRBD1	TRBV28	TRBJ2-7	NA	CASSIRDRGNYEQYF	TGTGCCAGCAGTATCCGGGACAGGGGGAATTACGAGCAGTACTTC
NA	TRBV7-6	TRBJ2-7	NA	CASSPLAGRSVEQYF	TGTGCCAGCAGCCCCCTAGCAGGACGATCGGTCGAGCAGTACTTC
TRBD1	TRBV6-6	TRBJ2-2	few	CASSPNRGLAVGELFF	TGTGCCAGCAGTCCCAACAGGGGGCTGGCGGTCGGGGAGCTGTTTTTT
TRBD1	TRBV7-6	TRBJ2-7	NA	CASSRTGGYEQYF	TGTGCCAGCAGCCGGACAGGGGGCTACGAGCAGTACTTC
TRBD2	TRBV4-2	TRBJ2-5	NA	CASSQAGTSGQETQYF	TGTGCCAGCAGCCAAGCCGGGACTAGCGGGCAAGAGACCCAGTACTTC
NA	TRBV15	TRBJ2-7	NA	CATSKEIGQGSDEQYF	TGTGCCACCAGCAAAGAGATAGGGCAGGGATCGGACGAGCAGTACTTC
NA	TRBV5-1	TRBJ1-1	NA	CASSLAPPGTRPEAFF	TGCGCCAGCAGCTTGGCCCCCCCGGGAACGAGGCCTGAAGCTTTCTTT
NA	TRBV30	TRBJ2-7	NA	CAWSNSGAAEQYF	TGTGCCTGGAGTAATAGCGGAGCCGCGGAGCAGTACTTC
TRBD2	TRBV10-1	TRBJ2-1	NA	CASSATSGGSYEQFF	TGCGCCAGCAGCGCGACTAGCGGGGGTTCTTATGAGCAGTTCTTC
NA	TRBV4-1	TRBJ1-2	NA	CASSQDQVWQGGYTF	TGCGCCAGCAGCCAAGATCAGGTGTGGCAGGGAGGCTACACCTTC
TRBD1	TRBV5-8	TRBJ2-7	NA	CASSRRTGNEQYF	TGTGCCAGCAGCCGTAGGACAGGGAACGAGCAGTACTTC
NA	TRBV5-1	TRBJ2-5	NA	CASSLGGNGETQYF	TGCGCCAGCAGCTTGGGCGGGAACGGGGAGACCCAGTACTTC
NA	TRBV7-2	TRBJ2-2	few	CASSPSANTGELFF	TGTGCCAGCAGTCCCTCGGCGAACACCGGGGAGCTGTTTTTT
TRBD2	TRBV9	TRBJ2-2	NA	CASSVWGGDTGELFF	TGTGCCAGCAGCGTTTGGGGGGGGGACACCGGGGAGCTGTTTTTT
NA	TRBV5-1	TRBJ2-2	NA	CASREATGLVGELFF	TGCGCCAGCAGGGAAGCGACAGGCCTGGTCGGGGAGCTGTTTTTT
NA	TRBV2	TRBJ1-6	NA	CASRNILPLHF	TGTGCCAGCAGAAACATCTTACCCCTCCACTTT
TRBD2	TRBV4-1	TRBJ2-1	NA	CASRWREGRGKKIDEQFF	TGCGCCAGCAGATGGCGGGAGGGCCGGGGTAAAAAAATCGATGAGCAGTTCTTC
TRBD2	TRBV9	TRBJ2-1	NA	CASSDRAGGSYNEQFF	TGTGCCAGCAGCGACCGAGCGGGGGGCTCCTACAATGAGCAGTTCTTC
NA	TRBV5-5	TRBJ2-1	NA	CASSLWTQGNEQFF	TGTGCCAGCAGCTTGTGGACCCAGGGTAATGAGCAGTTCTTC
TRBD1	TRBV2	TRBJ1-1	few	CASSFSGGTEAFF	TGTGCCAGCAGTTTCTCAGGGGGCACTGAAGCTTTCTTT
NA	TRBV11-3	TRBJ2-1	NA	CASSLKSGYEQFF	TGTGCCAGCAGCTTAAAATCAGGGTATGAGCAGTTCTTC
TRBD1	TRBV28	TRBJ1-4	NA	CASSPARGRVDEKLFF	TGTGCCAGCAGCCCTGCCAGGGGGCGGGTTGATGAAAAACTGTTTTTT
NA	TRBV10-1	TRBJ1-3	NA	CASSEGLYDSGNTIYF	TGCGCCAGCAGTGAGGGACTATATGATTCTGGAAACACCATATATTTT
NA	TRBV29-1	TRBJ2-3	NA	CSVAYTDTQYF	TGCAGCGTGGCTTATACAGATACGCAGTATTTT
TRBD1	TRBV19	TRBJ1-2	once	CASSLGQSYGYTF	TGTGCCAGTAGCCTGGGACAGAGCTATGGCTACACCTTC